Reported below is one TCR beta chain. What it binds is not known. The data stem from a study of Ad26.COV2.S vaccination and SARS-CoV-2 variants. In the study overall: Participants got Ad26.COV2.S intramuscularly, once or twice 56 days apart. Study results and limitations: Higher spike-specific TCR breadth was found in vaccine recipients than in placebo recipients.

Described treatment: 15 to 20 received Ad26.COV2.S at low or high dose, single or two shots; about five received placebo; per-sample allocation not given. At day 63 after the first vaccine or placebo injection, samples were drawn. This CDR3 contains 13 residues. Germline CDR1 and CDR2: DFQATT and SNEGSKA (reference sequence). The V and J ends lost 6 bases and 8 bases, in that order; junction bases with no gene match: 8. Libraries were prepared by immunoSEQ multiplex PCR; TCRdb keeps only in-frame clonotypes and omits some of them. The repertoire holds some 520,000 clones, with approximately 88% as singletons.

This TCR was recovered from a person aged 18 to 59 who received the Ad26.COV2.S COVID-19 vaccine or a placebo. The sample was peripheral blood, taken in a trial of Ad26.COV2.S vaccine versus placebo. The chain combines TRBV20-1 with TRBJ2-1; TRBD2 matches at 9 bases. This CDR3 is CSASGGRADEQFF. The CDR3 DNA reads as TGCAGTGCCAGTGGCGGGAGGGCTGATGAGCAGTTCTTC.